Below are 31 T cell receptor beta chains sequenced from a single sample in a study of blood T cell repertoires in COVID-19. The table came from immunoSEQ multiplex PCR; TCRdb's copy has only in-frame clones and leaves some out. The sample has about 280,000 clones, over 75% seen once. Sequenced input: peripheral blood. These receptors all stem from a man between 18 and 35 years old with active or convalescent COVID-19.

The gene calls are TRBV6-5 and TRBJ2-5; TRBD2 might be the D (6 bases). This CDR3 is built from 16 residues. CDR1 is MNHEY and CDR2 is SVGAGI in the germline V gene. The V gene lost 4 bases and the J gene lost 2 bases, with 17 bases spanning the gap. In DNA form, the CDR3 reads TGTGCCAGCAGTTTAGACCTTAGCGGACCTCAAGAGACCCAGTACTTC. This sequence encodes CASSLDLSGPQETQYF.

J is TRBJ2-3 and V is TRBV15; the match to TRBD1 covers 8 bases. The J segment lost 6 bases and the V segment lost 9 bases, leaving 11 bases of the junction unmatched. The CDR3 totals 14 residues. Germline values: CDR1 LNHNV, CDR2 YYDKDF (reference sequence). This chain's CDR3 is CATNERQGMDTQYF. DNA for the CDR3: TGTGCCACAAATGAGAGACAGGGGATGGATACGCAGTATTTT. The complete variable domain, with remaining parts taken from reference TRBV15 and TRBJ2-3, reads DAMVIQNPRYQVTQFGKPVTLSCSQTLNHNVMYWYQQKSSQAPKLLFHYYDKDFNNEADTPDNFQSRRPNTSFCFLDIRSPGLGDTAMYLCATNERQGMDTQYFGPGTRLTVL.

The rearrangement links TRBV12-3 or TRBV12-4 to TRBJ1-1; TRBD1 matches at 10 bases. Trimming took 6 bases from V and 6 from J; bases not matched to a gene: 4. This CDR3 comprises 13 residues. CDR3 nucleotide sequence: TGTGCCAGCAGCTGGGACAGGGGATCTGAAGCTTTCTTT. Protein: CASSWDRGSEAFF.

The rearrangement uses TRBV11-2 and TRBJ2-2; TRBD1 matches 8 bases. Looked up from germline, CDR1 is SGHAT and CDR2 is FQNNGV. This CDR3 comprises 16 residues. Losses at the gene ends were 6 bases for V and 0 bases for J; bases not matched to a gene: 6. CDR3 loop: CASRRPGQANTGELFF. The CDR3 DNA follows: TGTGCCAGCAGACGCCCGGGACAGGCGAACACCGGGGAGCTGTTTTTT.

V gene TRBV7-6 combines with J gene TRBJ2-2; D uncertain. V was shortened by 5 bases and J by 7 bases, with 20 bases between the two germline ends. This CDR3 is 16 amino acids long. Germline CDR1 reads SGHVS; CDR2 reads FNYEAQ. The CDR3 sequence is CASSPGRTSPDGELFF. The CDR3 nucleotides are TGTGCCAGCAGCCCAGGTCGAACGTCACCCGACGGGGAGCTGTTTTTT.

The chain carries TRBV4-2 and TRBJ1-6, with TRBD1 as a possible D gene (5 bases). V was clipped by 0 bases and J by 4 bases, with 10 bases between them. Germline V gene sequence: CDR1 LGHNA, CDR2 YNFKEQ. The CDR3 contains 16 residues. The chain's CDR3 is CASSQDYRSYNSPLHF. The CDR3 region has the DNA TGTGCCAGCAGCCAAGATTACAGGAGTTATAATTCACCCCTCCACTTT.

The gene calls are TRBV7-2 and TRBJ1-2, with D perhaps matching TRBD1 (5 bases). Looked up from germline, CDR1 is SGHTA and CDR2 is FQGNSA. The CDR3 is 14 residues long. Trimming removed 2 bases at V and 6 bases at J, with 13 bases between. The CDR3: CASSLTDSYHGYTF. DNA of the CDR3: TGTGCCAGCAGCTTAACCGACAGCTACCATGGCTACACCTTC.

V usage is TRBV9 and J usage is TRBJ1-2; 8 bases map to TRBD1. Per the germline V gene, CDR1 is SGDLS and CDR2 is YYNGEE. The CDR3 contains 15 residues. J was trimmed by 2 bases and V by 6 bases; bases with no gene match: 9. CDR3: CASTPGQANNYGYTF. The CDR3 DNA reads as TGTGCCAGCACGCCGGGACAGGCAAACAACTATGGCTACACCTTC.

The chain is built from TRBV4-1 and TRBJ1-1; D uncertain. CDR1 MGHRA and CDR2 YSYEKL come from the germline V gene. Trimming shortened V by 4 bases and J by 0 bases, and 15 bases separated the two germline ends. The CDR3 totals 16 residues. CDR3: CASSPAKLRVNTEAFF. DNA for the CDR3: TGCGCCAGCAGCCCGGCCAAATTGAGGGTGAACACTGAAGCTTTCTTT.

The V call is TRBV7-8, the J call TRBJ1-2; unclear D gene. CDR3 length: 12 amino acids. V shed 5 bases and J shed 7 bases, with 11 bases lying between them. Per the germline V gene, CDR1 is SGHVS and CDR2 is FQNEAQ. CDR3 sequence: CASSPPGGGYTF. The CDR3 DNA follows: TGTGCCAGCAGCCCCCCGGGTGGTGGCTACACCTTC.

In its sample, this clone was seen once. V and J are TRBV27 and TRBJ1-1; unclear D gene. In germline, CDR1 is MNHEY, CDR2 SMNVEV (reference sequence). V lost 3 bases to trimming and J lost 5 bases, with 10 bases between them. The CDR3 is 13 amino acids. Here the CDR3 DNA reads TGTGCCAGCAGTTTGATGGGCGCGACTGAAGCTTTCTTT. Translating it yields CASSLMGATEAFF.

The chain recombines TRBV5-6 with TRBJ2-3; TRBD2 matches at 9 bases. CDR1 SGHDT and CDR2 YYEEEE come from the germline V gene. The V segment lost 4 bases and the J segment 2 bases; nucleotides outside the gene matches: 8. The CDR3 runs 16 residues. This CDR3 is CASSLLAGPSTDTQYF. As DNA, the CDR3 is TGTGCCAGCAGCCTACTAGCGGGTCCCTCCACAGATACGCAGTATTTT.

The rearrangement uses TRBV6-1 and TRBJ2-5; 13 bases line up with TRBD2. J gave up 5 bases and V 1 base, and 13 bases lay outside the gene matches. In germline, CDR1 is MNHNS, CDR2 SASEGT. The CDR3 extends over 19 amino acids. CDR3 protein: CASSEVPGLAGRRGETQYF. The CDR3 region has the DNA TGTGCCAGCAGTGAAGTTCCGGGACTAGCGGGGCGGCGAGGGGAGACCCAGTACTTC.

This sequence joins TRBV5-5 and TRBJ1-4; the match to TRBD1 covers 8 bases. This CDR3 has 18 amino acids. Germline trimming cut 4 bases from V and 0 bases from J; bases unmatched to any gene: 11. Germline V CDR1 and CDR2: SGHKS, YYEKEE (reference sequence). The CDR3 DNA reads TGTGCCAGCAGCCACCTCAGGGGGCGGACCGCAACTAATGAAAAACTGTTTTTT. This encodes CASSHLRGRTATNEKLFF. The full variable domain, completed using reference TRBV5-5 and TRBJ1-4, is DAGVTQSPTHLIKTRGQQVTLRCSPISGHKSVSWYQQVLGQGPQFIFQYYEKEERGRGNFPDRFSARQFPNYSSELNVNALLLGDSALYLCASSHLRGRTATNEKLFFGSGTQLSVL.

The genes are TRBV25-1 and TRBJ2-1; 12 bases map to TRBD1. J lost 8 bases, V lost 2 bases, and 4 bases had no gene match. The germline CDR1 and CDR2 sequences are MGHDK and SYGVNS. The CDR3 consists of 15 residues. This CDR3 is CASSERDRGHHEQFF. The CDR3 nucleotides are TGTGCCAGCAGTGAACGGGACAGGGGGCATCATGAGCAGTTCTTC.

This rearrangement joins TRBV7-6 to TRBJ2-5, with D maybe TRBD1 (5 bases). Deletions cut 0 bases from V and 1 base from J, with 9 bases between. Germline V gene lookup returns CDR1 SGHVS and CDR2 FNYEAQ. The CDR3 length is 15 residues. CDR3 in DNA: TGTGCCAGCAGCTTAGCGCAGGGCAGCCAAGAGACCCAGTACTTC. The encoded protein is CASSLAQGSQETQYF.

The chain combines TRBV28 with TRBJ2-5; D not certain. Between the trimmed V and J ends, which lost 3 bases and 0 bases, there was a span of 32 bases. The CDR3 loop spans 22 amino acids. CDR1 and CDR2 from the germline V gene are MDHEN and SYDVKM. The CDR3 DNA follows: TGTGCCAGCAGTTTTCCTTCGGCCTTGAGTTCAGGCCCAAGTTCGTACCAAGAGACCCAGTACTTC. Its protein is CASSFPSALSSGPSSYQETQYF.

Notes on this clone: This sample also contains other DNA sequences that code for the same CDR3. The chain has TRBV5-6 and TRBJ1-1; D remains unclear. Germline V gene data show CDR1 as SGHDT and CDR2 as YYEEEE. Trimming shortened V by 0 bases and J by 1 base, and 4 bases separated the two germline ends. The CDR3 is made up of 13 amino acids. The chain's CDR3 is CASSLGGNTEAFF. Written as DNA, the CDR3 is TGTGCCAGCAGCTTGGGAGGGAACACTGAAGCTTTCTTT.

The chain recombines TRBV11-2 with TRBJ2-5, with D possibly TRBD2 on 7 matching bases. Germline CDR1 SGHAT, CDR2 FQNNGV. This CDR3 comprises 16 residues. With 4 bases removed from V and 4 bases from J, the gap between germline ends came to 19 bases. The CDR3 bases are TGTGCCAGCAGCTCTCAGATTGGGGGGGCTGCAGAGACCCAGTACTTC. Its protein is CASSSQIGGAAETQYF.

The rearrangement joins TRBV7-8 to TRBJ1-5; 7 bases fit TRBD1. Unmatched junction bases numbered 4, after V lost 5 bases and J lost 0 bases. Germline CDR1 reads SGHVS; CDR2 reads FQNEAQ. The CDR3 totals 15 residues. The CDR3 region is CASSLQGISNQPQHF. The CDR3 region has the DNA TGTGCCAGCAGCCTACAGGGGATTAGCAATCAGCCCCAGCATTTT.

V usage is TRBV20-1 and J usage is TRBJ2-1; perhaps TRBD2 as D (6 bases). Germline CDR1 is DFQATT and CDR2 is SNEGSKA (reference sequence). This CDR3 spans 9 amino acids. Trimming cost V 7 bases and J 14 bases, with 12 bases left between them. CDR3 sequence (DNA): TGCAGTGTACGGAGGGGTGAGTTCTTC. It codes for CSVRRGEFF.

This chain joins TRBV25-1 and TRBJ2-1; 7 nucleotides line up with TRBD1. CDR3 length equals 12 residues. Trimming cost V 2 bases and J 16 bases; bases outside gene matches: 8. Germline assignment: CDR1 MGHDK and CDR2 SYGVNS. CDR3 coding DNA: TGTGCCAGCAGTGAAGAAAGGGACAGACAATTCTTC. Translated, it gives CASSEERDRQFF.

The chain recombines TRBV10-2 with TRBJ2-3; D is perhaps TRBD1 (6 bases). The germline V gene has CDR1 WSHSY and CDR2 SAAADI. The CDR3 is 15 amino acids. Between the trimmed V and J ends, which lost 0 bases and 2 bases, there was a span of 9 bases. The CDR3 region is CASSESGAYTDTQYF. The CDR3 DNA is TGCGCCAGCAGTGAGTCGGGGGCTTACACAGATACGCAGTATTTT.

The gene calls are TRBV11-1 and TRBJ2-1, with no clear D. The V end was cut by 1 base, the J end by 6 bases, with 10 bases between. CDR1 is SGHAT, CDR2 FQDESV, per germline (reference sequence). The CDR3 spans 14 residues. CDR3 amino acids: CASSLGSLANEQFF. The DNA for the CDR3 is TGTGCCAGCAGCTTAGGGTCCTTGGCCAATGAGCAGTTCTTC.

The chain combines TRBV1 with TRBJ2-7; whether TRBD2, the table's D call, matches the DNA was not checked. TRBV1 is a pseudogene segment. The CDR3 sequence is 15 residues long. CDR3 DNA: TGCACCAGCAGCCAAGATGAGGGCGGGGCTAACGAGCAGTACTTC. As protein: CTSSQDEGGANEQYF.

The chain employs TRBV5-6 and TRBJ2-1, with 13 bases that match TRBD2. With 4 bases clipped from V and 12 bases from J, the junction kept 10 bases outside the gene matches. There are 15 residues in the CDR3. Per germline, CDR1 SGHDT and CDR2 YYEEEE. The CDR3 nucleotides are TGTGCCAGCAGCAAACCTCGACTAGCGGGGGGTCCGCAGTTCTTC. This encodes CASSKPRLAGGPQFF.

The gene calls are TRBV6-5 and TRBJ1-2; 11 positions agree with TRBD1. The V gene's germline CDR1 is MNHEY and CDR2 SVGAGI. The CDR3 runs 13 residues. Trimming cost V 9 bases and J 7 bases; bases outside gene matches: 7. The CDR3 region is CASRTGGDTGYTF. In DNA form, the CDR3 reads TGTGCCAGTCGGACAGGGGGCGACACTGGCTACACCTTC.

This chain links TRBV7-2 with TRBJ1-2; D call uncertain. The V end was cut by 5 bases, the J end by 0 bases, with 13 bases between. Germline lookup yields CDR1 SGHTA and CDR2 FQGNSA. This CDR3 is 15 amino acids long. CDR3 in amino acids: CASSPVRDPNYGYTF. The CDR3 coding sequence is TGTGCCAGCAGCCCAGTACGTGATCCTAACTATGGCTACACCTTC.

The DNA of the CDR3 is TGTGCCAGCGTTAGGGAGGTGGCAGATACGCAGTATTTT. It yields the protein CASVREVADTQYF. This chain connects TRBV2 to TRBJ2-3; D is perhaps TRBD2 (6 bases). The length of the CDR3 is 13 residues. CDR1 is SNHLY, CDR2 FYNNEI, per germline. V was clipped by 8 bases and J by 4 bases, with 13 bases between them.

The J gene is TRBJ1-6, the V gene TRBV7-9, with a weak D call TRBD1 (6 bases). V was trimmed by 9 bases and J by 8 bases, leaving 11 bases between them. The CDR3 is 12 amino acids. CDR1 and CDR2 from the germline V gene are SEHNR and FQNEAQ (reference sequence). The CDR3 region has the DNA TGTGCCAGTTCAGGGGCGGATTCACCCCTCCACTTT. Translation: CASSGADSPLHF.

The rearrangement links TRBV2 to TRBJ1-1; weak D call: TRBD1 (5 bases). Germline CDR1 is SNHLY and CDR2 is FYNNEI. V lost 1 base and J lost 3, with 9 bases in between. The CDR3 runs 14 residues. The CDR3 DNA sequence: TGTGCCAGCAGTGAAGGCCAGGGTTACACTGAAGCTTTCTTT. Protein: CASSEGQGYTEAFF.